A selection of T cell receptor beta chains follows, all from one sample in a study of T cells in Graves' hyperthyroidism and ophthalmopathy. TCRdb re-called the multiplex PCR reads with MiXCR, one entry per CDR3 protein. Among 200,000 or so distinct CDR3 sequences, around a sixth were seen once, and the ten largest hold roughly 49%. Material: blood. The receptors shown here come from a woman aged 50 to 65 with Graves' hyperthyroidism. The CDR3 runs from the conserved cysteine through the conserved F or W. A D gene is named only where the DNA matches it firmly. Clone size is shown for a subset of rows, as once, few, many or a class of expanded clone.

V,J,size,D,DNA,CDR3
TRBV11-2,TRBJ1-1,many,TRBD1,TGTGCCAGCAGCTTAATTACAGGGGGCACTGAAGCTTTCTTT,CASSLITGGTEAFF
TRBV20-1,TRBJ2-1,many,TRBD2,TGCAGTGCACGCACTAGCGACCGGTACAATGAGCAGTTCTTC,CSARTSDRYNEQFF
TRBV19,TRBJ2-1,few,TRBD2,TGTGCCAGTAGCCGACTAGCGGGAGGGAGCTCCTACAATGAGCAGTTCTTC,CASSRLAGGSSYNEQFF
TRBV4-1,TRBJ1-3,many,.,TGCGCCAGCAGGGACCCCAGAGGGACCTCTGGAAACACCATATATTTT,CASRDPRGTSGNTIYF
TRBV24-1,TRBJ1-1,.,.,TGTGCCACCCAAGGGAGGGAGAACACTGAAGCTTTCTTT,CATQGRENTEAFF
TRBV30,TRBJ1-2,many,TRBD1,TGTGCCTCGGGACAGGGGTACTATGGCTACACCTTC,CASGQGYYGYTF
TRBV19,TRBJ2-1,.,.,TGTGCCAGTAGTACGACTAGCTCCTACAATGAGCAGTTCTTC,CASSTTSSYNEQFF
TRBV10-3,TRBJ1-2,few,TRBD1,TGTGCCATCAGACGACAGGGAATCGGCTATGGCTACACCTTC,CAIRRQGIGYGYTF
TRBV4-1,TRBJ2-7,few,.,TGCGCCAGCAGCCAAGTCTTAGGCGAGCAGTACTTC,CASSQVLGEQYF
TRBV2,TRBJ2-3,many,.,TGTGCCAGCAGTGGACTAACCACCGCAGGCGATACGCAGTATTTT,CASSGLTTAGDTQYF
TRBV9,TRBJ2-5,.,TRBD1,TGTGCCAGCAGCCCGCATGACAGGGGTTTCCAAGAGACCCAGTACTTC,CASSPHDRGFQETQYF
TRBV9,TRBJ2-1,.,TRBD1,TGTGCCAGCAGCATTCCGGGACAGGGCAATGAGCAGTTCTTC,CASSIPGQGNEQFF
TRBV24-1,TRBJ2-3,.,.,TGTGCCACCAGTGATTGGGGCTCAAGCACAGATACGCAGTATTTT,CATSDWGSSTDTQYF
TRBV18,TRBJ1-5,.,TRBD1,TGTGCCAGCTCCCGTTCGACAGGGTACAATCAGCCCCAGCATTTT,CASSRSTGYNQPQHF
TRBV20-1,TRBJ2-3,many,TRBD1,TGCAGTGCTATTCGGACAGGGCCAGATACGCAGTATTTT,CSAIRTGPDTQYF
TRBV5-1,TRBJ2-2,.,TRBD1,TGCGCCAGCAGCTTGGAAGCCGGGACAGCCAACACCGGGGAGCTGTTTTTT,CASSLEAGTANTGELFF
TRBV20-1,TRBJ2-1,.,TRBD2,TGCAGTGCTAGCCCCTCAGGACTAGCGGGACCCCATGAGCAGTTCTTC,CSASPSGLAGPHEQFF
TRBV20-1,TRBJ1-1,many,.,TGCAGTGCTAGACCGGGCTCCGGAAGGACTGAAGCTTTCTTT,CSARPGSGRTEAFF
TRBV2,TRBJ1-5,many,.,TGTGCCAGCGGGGGGCGGGGTAGCAATCAGCCCCAGCATTTT,CASGGRGSNQPQHF
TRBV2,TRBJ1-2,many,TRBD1,TGTGCCAGCAGTGTGAAGGGACAGGGGGCGCGAGGCTACACCTTC,CASSVKGQGARGYTF
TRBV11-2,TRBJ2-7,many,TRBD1,TGTGCCAGCAGCTTAGAGCGAACAGGGGGCGAGCAGTACTTC,CASSLERTGGEQYF
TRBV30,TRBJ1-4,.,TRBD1,TGTGCCTGGAGTGCCTCCGACAGGGGTAATGAAAAACTGTTTTTT,CAWSASDRGNEKLFF
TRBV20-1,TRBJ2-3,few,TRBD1,TGCAGTGCTAGAGATCTGGGACAGGGGATTAGCACAGATACGCAGTATTTT,CSARDLGQGISTDTQYF
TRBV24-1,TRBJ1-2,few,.,TGTGCCACCAGTGCGAGGGTAGAACCCTATGGCTACACCTTC,CATSARVEPYGYTF
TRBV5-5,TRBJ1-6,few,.,TGTGCCAGAACCTTCGCACCCCTCCACTTT,CARTFAPLHF
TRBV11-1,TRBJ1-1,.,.,TGTGCCAGCAGCTTAGGCAACCGATACACTGAAGCTTTCTTT,CASSLGNRYTEAFF
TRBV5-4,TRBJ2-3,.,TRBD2,TGTGCCAGCTCCCCCGCGGGGAGGCGGGGGAGCACAGATACGCAGTATTTT,CASSPAGRRGSTDTQYF
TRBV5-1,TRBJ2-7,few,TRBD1,TGCGCCAGCAGCTTGGGACAGGGGCTCTACGAGCAGTACTTC,CASSLGQGLYEQYF
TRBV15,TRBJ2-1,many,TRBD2,TGTGCCACCAGCAGAGGGGGCGGGAGGGCCTTACAAAATGAGCAGTTCTTC,CATSRGGGRALQNEQFF
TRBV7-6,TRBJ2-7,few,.,TGTGCCAGCAGCTTATGGCTGAGGGAGCGGACAGACGAGCAGTACTTC,CASSLWLRERTDEQYF
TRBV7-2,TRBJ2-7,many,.,TGTGCCAGCAGCTTAGAGTTCCGAGGGGCCTACGAGCAGTACTTC,CASSLEFRGAYEQYF
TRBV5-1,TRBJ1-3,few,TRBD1,TGCGCCAGCAGCTCGACAGGGGTGAACACCATATATTTT,CASSSTGVNTIYF
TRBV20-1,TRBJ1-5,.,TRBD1,TGCAGTGCTAGAAGGCTCCGGGACAGGGCATTCCCCAATCAGCCCCAGCATTTT,CSARRLRDRAFPNQPQHF
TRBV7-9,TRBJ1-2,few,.,TGTGCCAGCAGCCCGCGGGAGTATATGTTGGGGCTCACCTTC,CASSPREYMLGLTF
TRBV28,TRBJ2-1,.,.,TGTGCCAGCAGTCTTCCGGACTACGTGATTAATGAGCAGTTCTTC,CASSLPDYVINEQFF
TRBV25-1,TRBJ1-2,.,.,TGTGCCAGCAGTCTGCCTGGAATTAACTATGGCTACACCTTC,CASSLPGINYGYTF
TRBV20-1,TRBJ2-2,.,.,TGCAGTGCCCCCGTGGGGGGGCGAGACACCGGGGAGCTGTTTTTT,CSAPVGGRDTGELFF
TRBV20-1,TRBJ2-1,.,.,TGCAGTGCTAGAGGGTGGGGGAGTCCCTACAATGAGCAGTTCTTC,CSARGWGSPYNEQFF
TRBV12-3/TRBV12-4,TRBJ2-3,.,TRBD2,TGTGCCAGCCAACTAGCGGGATTCACAGATACGCAGTATTTT,CASQLAGFTDTQYF
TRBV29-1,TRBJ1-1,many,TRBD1,TGCAGCGTAGAGGACAGGGTCTGGGGTATGAACACTGAAGCTTTCTTT,CSVEDRVWGMNTEAFF
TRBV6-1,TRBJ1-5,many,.,TGTGCCAGCAGTGAAGCCGGGCAGCAGAATCAGCCCCAGCATTTT,CASSEAGQQNQPQHF
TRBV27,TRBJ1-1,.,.,TGTGCCAGCAGTTTAAAAGTGAACACTGAAGCTTTCTTT,CASSLKVNTEAFF
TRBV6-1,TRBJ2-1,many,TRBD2,TGTGCCAGCAGCTTACATTCGGGACTAGCGGGAGTTCGGGTCATATATGAGCAGTTCTTC,CASSLHSGLAGVRVIYEQFF
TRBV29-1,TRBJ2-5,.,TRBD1,TGCAGCGTTGGACAGGGTATAGAGACCCAGTACTTC,CSVGQGIETQYF
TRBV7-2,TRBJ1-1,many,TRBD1,TGTGCCAGCAGCTTGGGACAGGGTCGGTGGACTGAAGCTTTCTTT,CASSLGQGRWTEAFF
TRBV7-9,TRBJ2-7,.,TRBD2,TGTGCCAGCTGCCCCAGCGGGAGCTCCTACGAGCAGTACTTC,CASCPSGSSYEQYF
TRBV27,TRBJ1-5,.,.,TGTGCCAGCAGTTTAAGGGGCAGGACGCTAGTTAATCAGCCCCAGCATTTT,CASSLRGRTLVNQPQHF
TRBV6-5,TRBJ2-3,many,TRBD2,TGTGCCAGCAGTTACCCGTCCCGACCGGGAGGGCCGATAAGTAGCACAGATACGCAGTATTTT,CASSYPSRPGGPISSTDTQYF
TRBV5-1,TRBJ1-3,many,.,TGCGCCAGCAGCTCGAACTCTGGAAACACCATATATTTT,CASSSNSGNTIYF
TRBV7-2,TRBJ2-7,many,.,TGTGCCAGCAGCTTTTTTAACGAGCAGTACTTC,CASSFFNEQYF
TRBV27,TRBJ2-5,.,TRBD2,TGTGCCAGCAGTTCCGGGACTAGCGGGGATTTAGAGACCCAGTACTTC,CASSSGTSGDLETQYF
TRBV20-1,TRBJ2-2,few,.,TGCAGTGCTAGAGATAGGGTCGACACCGGGGAGCTGTTTTTT,CSARDRVDTGELFF
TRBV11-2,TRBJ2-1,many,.,TGTGCCAGCAGCCGCTTGGGCAGGGTCTACAATGAGCAGTTCTTC,CASSRLGRVYNEQFF
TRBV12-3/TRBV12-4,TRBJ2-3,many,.,TGTGCCAGCAGTTTAGTACGGGGGCAGCTCACAGATACGCAGTATTTT,CASSLVRGQLTDTQYF
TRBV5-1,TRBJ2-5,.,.,TGCGCCAGCAGCTTGGAGGCTAGCGAGTTGGAGACCCAGTACTTC,CASSLEASELETQYF
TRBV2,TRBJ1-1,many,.,TGTGCCAGCAGTGAAATGTGGGGAGCTTTCTTT,CASSEMWGAFF
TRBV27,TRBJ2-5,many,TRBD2,TGTGCCAGCAGTCTTACTAGCGGAGCGGAGACCCAGTACTTC,CASSLTSGAETQYF
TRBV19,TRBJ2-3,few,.,TGTGCCAGTAGGGGTCAAAGCACAGATACGCAGTATTTT,CASRGQSTDTQYF
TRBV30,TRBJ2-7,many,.,TGTGCCTGGAGTGTAGACGAGCAGTACTTC,CAWSVDEQYF
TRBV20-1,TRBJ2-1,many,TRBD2,TGCAGTGCTAGACTAGGCCATCCCCCACTAGCGGGAGGGATCTCTTCGGTCTACAATGAGCAGTTCTTC,CSARLGHPPLAGGISSVYNEQFF